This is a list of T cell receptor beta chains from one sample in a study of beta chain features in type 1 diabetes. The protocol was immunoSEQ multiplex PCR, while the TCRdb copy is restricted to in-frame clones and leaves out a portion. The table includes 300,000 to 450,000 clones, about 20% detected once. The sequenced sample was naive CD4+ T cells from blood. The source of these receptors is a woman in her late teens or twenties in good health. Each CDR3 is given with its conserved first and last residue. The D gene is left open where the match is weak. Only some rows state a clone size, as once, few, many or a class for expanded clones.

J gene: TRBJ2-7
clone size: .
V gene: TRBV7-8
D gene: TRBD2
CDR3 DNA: TGTGCCAGCAGCACCACTAGCGGGAGGGCCTCCTACGAGCAGTACTTC
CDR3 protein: CASSTTSGRASYEQYF

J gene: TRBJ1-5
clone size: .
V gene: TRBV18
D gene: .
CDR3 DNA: TGTGCCAGCTCACCGAGGAATCAGCCCCAGCATTTT
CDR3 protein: CASSPRNQPQHF

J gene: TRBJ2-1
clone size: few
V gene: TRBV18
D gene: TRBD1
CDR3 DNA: TGTGCCAGCTCACCAGACAGGGTGGGTGAGCAGTTCTTC
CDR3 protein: CASSPDRVGEQFF

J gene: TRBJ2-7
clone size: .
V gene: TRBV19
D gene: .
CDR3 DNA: TGTGCCAGTAGGATACAGGGAACCTACGAGCAGTACTTC
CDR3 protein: CASRIQGTYEQYF

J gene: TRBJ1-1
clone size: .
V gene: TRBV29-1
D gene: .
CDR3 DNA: TGCAGCGTTGCGCAGGGCCTGAACACTGAAGCTTTCTTT
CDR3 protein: CSVAQGLNTEAFF

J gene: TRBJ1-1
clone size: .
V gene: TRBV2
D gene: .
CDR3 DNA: TGTGCCAGCAGCCTAGGGGGAGAAGCTTTCTTT
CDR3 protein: CASSLGGEAFF

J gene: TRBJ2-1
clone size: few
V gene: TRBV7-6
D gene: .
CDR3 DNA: TGTGCCAGCAGCCGGGGCAATGAGCAGTTCTTC
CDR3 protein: CASSRGNEQFF

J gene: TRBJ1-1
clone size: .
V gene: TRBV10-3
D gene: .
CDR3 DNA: TGTGCCACCCTCCAAACAGCTATGAACACTGAAGCTTTCTTT
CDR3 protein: CATLQTAMNTEAFF

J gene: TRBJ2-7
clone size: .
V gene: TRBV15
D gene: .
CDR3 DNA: TGTGCCACCAGCAGAGGGAGGGAGACCTACGAGCAGTACTTC
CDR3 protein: CATSRGRETYEQYF

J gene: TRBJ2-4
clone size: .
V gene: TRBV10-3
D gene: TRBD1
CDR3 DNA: TGTGCCATCATGGGGACAGGGGAACACATTCAGTACTTC
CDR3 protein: CAIMGTGEHIQYF

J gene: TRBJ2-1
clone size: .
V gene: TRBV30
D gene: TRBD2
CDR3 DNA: TGTGCCTGGAGTAGGACTAGGCAGAGCTCCTACAATGAGCAGTTCTTC
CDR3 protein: CAWSRTRQSSYNEQFF

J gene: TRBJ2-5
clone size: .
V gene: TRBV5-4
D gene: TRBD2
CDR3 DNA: TGTGCCAGCAGCCGCGAACTGAGCGGGGGCGGACAAGAGACCCAGTACTTC
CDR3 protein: CASSRELSGGGQETQYF

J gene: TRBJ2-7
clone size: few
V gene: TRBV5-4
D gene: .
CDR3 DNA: TGTGCCAGCAGCTTTCCAGGGTCCTACGAGCAGTACTTC
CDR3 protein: CASSFPGSYEQYF

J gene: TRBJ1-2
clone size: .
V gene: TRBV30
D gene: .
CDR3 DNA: TGTGCCTGGAGTGTACGGGGGGGGCATTATGGCTACACCTTC
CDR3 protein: CAWSVRGGHYGYTF

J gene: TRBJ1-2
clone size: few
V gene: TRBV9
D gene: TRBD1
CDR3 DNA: TGTGCCAGCGGCGGGCCAACAGGGGACTATGGCTACACCTTC
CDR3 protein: CASGGPTGDYGYTF

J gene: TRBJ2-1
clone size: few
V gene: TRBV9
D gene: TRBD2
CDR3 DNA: TGTGCCAGCAGCTTCCGACTAGCGGGAGGGGGAAGTGAGCAGTTCTTC
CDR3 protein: CASSFRLAGGGSEQFF

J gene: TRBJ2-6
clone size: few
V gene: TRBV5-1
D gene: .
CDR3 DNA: TGCGCCAGCGGGGAGCGGACCTCTGGGGCCAACGTCCTGACTTTC
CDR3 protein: CASGERTSGANVLTF

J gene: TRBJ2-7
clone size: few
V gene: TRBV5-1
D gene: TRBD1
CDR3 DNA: TGCGCCAGCAGCTTGTACAGGGGCCTCTACGAGCAGTACTTC
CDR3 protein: CASSLYRGLYEQYF

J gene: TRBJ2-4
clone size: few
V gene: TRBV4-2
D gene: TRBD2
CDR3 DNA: TGTGCCAGCAGCCAACTAGCGGGAGGGGGCAAAAACATTCAGTACTTC
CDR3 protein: CASSQLAGGGKNIQYF

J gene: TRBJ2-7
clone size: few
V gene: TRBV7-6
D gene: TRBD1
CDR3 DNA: TGTGCCAGCAGCTCAGGGGGCTGGTACTTC
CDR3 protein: CASSSGGWYF

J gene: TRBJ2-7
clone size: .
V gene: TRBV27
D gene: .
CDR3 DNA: TGTGCCAGCAGTAGTACAGTACAATCCGAGCAGTACTTC
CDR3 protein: CASSSTVQSEQYF

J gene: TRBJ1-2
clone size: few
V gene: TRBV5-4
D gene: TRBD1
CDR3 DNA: TGTGCCAGCAGCTTCCAGGGACAGGGCATCGGGGGCTACACCTTC
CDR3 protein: CASSFQGQGIGGYTF

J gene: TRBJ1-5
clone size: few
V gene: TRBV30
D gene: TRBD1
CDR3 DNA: TGTGCCTGGGGGGGGCAGGGGGCGGTGGGCAATCAGCCCCAGCATTTT
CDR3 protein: CAWGGQGAVGNQPQHF

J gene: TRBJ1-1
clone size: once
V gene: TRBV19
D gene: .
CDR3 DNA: TGTGCCAGTAGTCGGGGATATCAGAACACTGAAGCTTTCTTT
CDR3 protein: CASSRGYQNTEAFF

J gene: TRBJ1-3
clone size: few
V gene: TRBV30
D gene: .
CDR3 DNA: TGTGCCTGGAGTGGGACAGCGCCTGGAAACACCATATATTTT
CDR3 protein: CAWSGTAPGNTIYF

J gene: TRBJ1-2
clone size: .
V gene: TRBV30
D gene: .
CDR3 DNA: TGTGCCTGGAGCGCGAAACAGGACTATGGCTACACCTTC
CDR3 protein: CAWSAKQDYGYTF

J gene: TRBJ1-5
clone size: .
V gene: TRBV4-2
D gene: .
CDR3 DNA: TGTGCCAGCAGTCCGGAAGAGGGTCAGCCCCAGCATTTT
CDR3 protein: CASSPEEGQPQHF

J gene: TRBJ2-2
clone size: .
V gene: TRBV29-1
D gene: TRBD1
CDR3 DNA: TGCAGCGTCCCCGGGGGCAGGGGGCGAAGTAACACCGGGGAGCTGTTTTTT
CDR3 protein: CSVPGGRGRSNTGELFF

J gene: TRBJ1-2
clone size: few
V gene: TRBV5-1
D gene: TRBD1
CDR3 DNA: TGCGCCAGCAGAGGAGGGGGCGCAAACTATGGCTACACCTTC
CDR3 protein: CASRGGGANYGYTF

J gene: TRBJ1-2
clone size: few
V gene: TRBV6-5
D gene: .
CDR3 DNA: TGTGCCAGCAGTCCCCCGGGGAATCCTAACTATGGCTACACCTTC
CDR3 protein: CASSPPGNPNYGYTF

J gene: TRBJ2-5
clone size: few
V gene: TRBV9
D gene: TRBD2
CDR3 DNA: TGTGCCAGCAGCGTAGAGACTAGCGGGGGGTATGAGACCCAGTACTTC
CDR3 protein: CASSVETSGGYETQYF

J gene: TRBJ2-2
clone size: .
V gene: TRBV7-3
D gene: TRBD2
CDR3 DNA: TGTGCCAGCAGCCGACTAGCGGGGGGGCCCGGCACCGGGGAGCTGTTTTTT
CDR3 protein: CASSRLAGGPGTGELFF

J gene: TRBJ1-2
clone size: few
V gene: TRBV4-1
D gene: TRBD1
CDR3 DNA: TGCACCCTCAGAGGGACAGGATTTACTTATGGCTACACCTTC
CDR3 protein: CTLRGTGFTYGYTF

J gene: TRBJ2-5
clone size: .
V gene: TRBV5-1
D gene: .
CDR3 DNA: TGCGCCAGCAGCTTGGCAGGTTGGGAGACCCAGTACTTC
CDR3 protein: CASSLAGWETQYF

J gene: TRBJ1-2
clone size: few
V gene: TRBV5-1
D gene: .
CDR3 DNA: TGCGCCAGCAGCTTGCCAGGGGCGAACTATGGCTACACCTTC
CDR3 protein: CASSLPGANYGYTF

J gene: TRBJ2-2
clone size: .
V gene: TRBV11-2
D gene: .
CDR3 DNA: TGTGCCAGCAGGATGTTGACGGGGAACACCGGGGAGCTGTTTTTT
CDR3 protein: CASRMLTGNTGELFF

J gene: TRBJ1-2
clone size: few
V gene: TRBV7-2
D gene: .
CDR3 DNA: TGTGCCAGCAGCGACCGGGAACTAGGGGGCTACACCTTC
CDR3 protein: CASSDRELGGYTF

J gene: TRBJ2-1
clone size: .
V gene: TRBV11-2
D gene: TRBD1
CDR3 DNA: TGTGCCAGCAGCCCTATGGGGACAGGGAGCGAGTTCTTC
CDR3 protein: CASSPMGTGSEFF

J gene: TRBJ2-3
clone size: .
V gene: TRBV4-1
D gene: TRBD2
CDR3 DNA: TGCGCCAGCAGCCCGATCGGGAGGCGGGGGGGAAAAGATACGCAGTATTTT
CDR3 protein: CASSPIGRRGGKDTQYF

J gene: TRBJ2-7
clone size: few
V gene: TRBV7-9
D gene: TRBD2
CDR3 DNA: TGTGCCAGCAGCCGTACCTATGGGCGGGAGCTTTCCTACGAGCAGTACTTC
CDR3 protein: CASSRTYGRELSYEQYF

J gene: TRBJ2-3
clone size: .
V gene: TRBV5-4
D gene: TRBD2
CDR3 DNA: TGTGCCAGCAGCTTGAACGGGGGGGCCTCAGATACGCAGTATTTT
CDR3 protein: CASSLNGGASDTQYF

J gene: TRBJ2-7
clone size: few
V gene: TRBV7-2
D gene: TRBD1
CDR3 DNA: TGTGCCAGCAGTTCCGGACAGGCTAATACCTACGAGCAGTACTTC
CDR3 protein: CASSSGQANTYEQYF

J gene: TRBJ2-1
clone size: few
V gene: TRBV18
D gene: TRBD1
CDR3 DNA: TGTGCCAGCTCACCAGGGCGGACAGGGGGAGCCTACAATGAGCAGTTCTTC
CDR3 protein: CASSPGRTGGAYNEQFF

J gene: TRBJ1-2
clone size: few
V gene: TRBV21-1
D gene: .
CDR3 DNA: TGTGCCAGCAGCGAAACAGGGGGAACGGAAGGCTACACCTTC
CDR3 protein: CASSETGGTEGYTF

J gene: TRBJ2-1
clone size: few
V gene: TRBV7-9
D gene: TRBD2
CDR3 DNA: TGTGCCAGCAGCGCTAGGGGACTAGCGGGGAATAATGAGCAGTTCTTC
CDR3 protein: CASSARGLAGNNEQFF

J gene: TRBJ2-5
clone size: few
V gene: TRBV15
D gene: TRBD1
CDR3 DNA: TGTGCCACCAGGGGACAGGGGGCGCGGGAGACCCAGTACTTC
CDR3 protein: CATRGQGARETQYF